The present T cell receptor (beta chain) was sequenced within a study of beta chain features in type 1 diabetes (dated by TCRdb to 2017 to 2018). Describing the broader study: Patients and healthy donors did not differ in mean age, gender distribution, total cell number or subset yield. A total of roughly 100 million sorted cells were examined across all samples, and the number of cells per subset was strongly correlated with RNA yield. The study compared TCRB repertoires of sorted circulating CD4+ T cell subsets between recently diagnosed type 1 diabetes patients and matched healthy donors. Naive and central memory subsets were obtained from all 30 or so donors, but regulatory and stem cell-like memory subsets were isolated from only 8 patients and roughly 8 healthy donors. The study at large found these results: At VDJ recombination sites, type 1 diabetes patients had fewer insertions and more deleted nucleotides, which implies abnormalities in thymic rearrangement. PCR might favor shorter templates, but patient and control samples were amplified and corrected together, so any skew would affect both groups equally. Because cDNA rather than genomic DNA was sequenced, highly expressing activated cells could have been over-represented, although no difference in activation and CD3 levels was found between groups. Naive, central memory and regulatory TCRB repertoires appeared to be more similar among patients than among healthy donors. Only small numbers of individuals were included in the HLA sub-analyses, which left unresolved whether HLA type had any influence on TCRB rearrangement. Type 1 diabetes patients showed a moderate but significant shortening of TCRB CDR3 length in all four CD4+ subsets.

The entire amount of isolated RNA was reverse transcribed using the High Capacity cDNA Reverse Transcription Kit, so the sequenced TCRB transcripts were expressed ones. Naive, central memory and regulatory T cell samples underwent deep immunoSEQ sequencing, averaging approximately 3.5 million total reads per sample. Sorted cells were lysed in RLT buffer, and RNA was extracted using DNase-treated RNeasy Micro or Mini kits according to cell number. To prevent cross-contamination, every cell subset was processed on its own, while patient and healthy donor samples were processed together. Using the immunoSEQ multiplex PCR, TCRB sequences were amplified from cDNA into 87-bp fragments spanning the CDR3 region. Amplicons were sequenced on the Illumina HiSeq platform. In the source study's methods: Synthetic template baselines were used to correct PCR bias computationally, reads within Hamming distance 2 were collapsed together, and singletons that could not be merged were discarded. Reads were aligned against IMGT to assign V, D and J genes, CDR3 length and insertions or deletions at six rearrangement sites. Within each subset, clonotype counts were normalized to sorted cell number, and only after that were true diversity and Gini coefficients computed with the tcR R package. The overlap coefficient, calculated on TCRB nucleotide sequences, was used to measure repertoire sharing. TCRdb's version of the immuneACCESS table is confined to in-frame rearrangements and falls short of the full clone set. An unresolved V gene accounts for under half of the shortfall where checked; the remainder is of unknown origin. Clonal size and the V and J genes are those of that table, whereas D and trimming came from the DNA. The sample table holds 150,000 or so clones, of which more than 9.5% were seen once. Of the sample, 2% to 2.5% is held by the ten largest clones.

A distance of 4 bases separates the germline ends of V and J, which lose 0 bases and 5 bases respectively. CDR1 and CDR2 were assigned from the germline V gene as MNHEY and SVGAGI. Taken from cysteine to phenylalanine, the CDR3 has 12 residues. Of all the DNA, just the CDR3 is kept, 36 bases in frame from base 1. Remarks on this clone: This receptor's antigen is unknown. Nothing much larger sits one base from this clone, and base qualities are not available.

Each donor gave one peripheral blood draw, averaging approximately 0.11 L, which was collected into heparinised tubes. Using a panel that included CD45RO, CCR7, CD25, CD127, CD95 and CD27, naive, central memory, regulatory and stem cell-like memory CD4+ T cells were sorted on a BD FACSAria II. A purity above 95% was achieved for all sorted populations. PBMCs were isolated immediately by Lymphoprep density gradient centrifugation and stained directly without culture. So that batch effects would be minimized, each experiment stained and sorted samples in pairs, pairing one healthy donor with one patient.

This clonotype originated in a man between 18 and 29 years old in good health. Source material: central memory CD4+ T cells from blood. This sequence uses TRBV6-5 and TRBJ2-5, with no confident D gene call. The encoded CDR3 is CASSYSTETQYF. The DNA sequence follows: TGTGCCAGCAGTTACTCGACCGAGACCCAGTACTTC.